Below, 28 T cell receptor beta chains from the same sample are listed, as sequenced in a study of Graves' ophthalmopathy and Graves' hyperthyroidism. Amplifying from RNA transcripts, the study obtained TCR beta CDR3 regions. The first round was an RT-PCR with HTBI primers, and the second round was a multiplex PCR. TCRdb re-called the multiplex PCR reads through MiXCR, storing one row per CDR3 protein. The repertoire holds around 670,000 distinct CDR3 sequences, with 40% as singletons. Sequenced: peripheral blood. These receptors were taken from an adult man with Graves' ophthalmopathy.

The chain combines TRBV29-1 with TRBJ2-2; D is possibly TRBD1 (5 bases). V lost 0 bases and J lost 5, with 13 bases in between. Germline lookup yields CDR1 SQVTM and CDR2 ANQGSEA. The CDR3 is made up of 15 amino acids. The CDR3 protein is CSVEDRYRQTGELFF. CDR3 nucleotide sequence: TGCAGCGTTGAAGATAGGTATCGACAGACCGGGGAGCTGTTTTTT.

In the case of this clonotype: The junction differs from germline at one of its ends, possibly a read error. The genes are TRBV10-3 and TRBJ1-6, with TRBD1 matching over 7 bases. There are 15 residues in the CDR3. Germline CDR1 is ENHRY and CDR2 is SYGVKD. CDR3 loop: CASPSRGQRNSPLHF. In nucleotides, the CDR3 is TGTGCCTCACCATCCCGGGGACAGCGGAATTCACCCCTCCACTTC.

This chain joins TRBV20-1 and TRBJ2-6; D could derive from TRBD1 or TRBD2 (5 bases each). V dropped 0 bases and J dropped 4 bases, with 16 bases sitting between them. The CDR3 covers 17 residues. Germline CDR1 reads DFQATT; CDR2 reads SNEGSKA (reference sequence). CDR3 loop: CSARDSAGSLGANVLTF. In nucleotides, the CDR3 is TGCAGTGCTAGAGATTCGGCAGGGAGCTTGGGGGCCAACGTCCTGACTTTC.

Only a few counts were recorded for this clonotype. This rearrangement joins TRBV7-9 to TRBJ1-2; D gene uncertain. With 6 bases removed from V and 0 bases from J, the gap between germline ends came to 14 bases. This CDR3 region has 15 residues. CDR1 SEHNR and CDR2 FQNEAQ come from the germline V gene (reference sequence). CDR3 bases: TGTGCCAGCAGTTTATCCGGGCAGTCTAACTATGGCTACACCTTC. Protein sequence: CASSLSGQSNYGYTF.

Regarding this clonotype: This may come from a read error, since a much larger clone is one base off. The rearrangement links TRBV9 to TRBJ1-6; D is possibly TRBD1 (5 bases). Trimming left V 4 bases short and J 6 bases short, with 14 bases between. The CDR3 covers 15 residues. Germline V gene lookup returns CDR1 SGDLS and CDR2 YYNGEE. The DNA of the CDR3 is TGTGCCAGCAGCACCCGGGGCAGCTCTAATTCACCCCTCCACTTT. Translating it yields CASSTRGSSNSPLHF.

This clonotype was detected only a few times. The J gene is TRBJ2-7, the V gene TRBV7-9; the D gene is possibly TRBD1 (5 bases). Germline loops: CDR1 SEHNR, CDR2 FQNEAQ (reference sequence). The CDR3 length is 19 residues. Trimming cost V 5 bases and J 0 bases, with 26 bases left between them. CDR3 bases: TGTGCCAGCAGCGTGACCCTGACGCCTTCGGACATCCGCTCCTACGAGCAGTACTTC. Residues: CASSVTLTPSDIRSYEQYF. Supplemented by reference TRBV7-9 and TRBJ2-7, the full variable domain reads DTGVSQNPRHKITKRGQNVTFRCDPISEHNRLYWYRQTLGQGPEFLTYFQNEAQLEKSRLLSDRFSAERPKGSFSTLEIQRTEQGDSAMYLCASSVTLTPSDIRSYEQYFGPGTRLTVT.

There are a few counts of this clonotype. V is TRBV7-9 and J is TRBJ1-4; D gene unclear. Germline CDR1 reads SEHNR; CDR2 reads FQNEAQ (reference sequence). This CDR3 region has 14 residues. The germline V and J ends were trimmed by 6 bases and 1 base, with 9 bases remaining between them. The CDR3 sequence: CASSPSQTNEKLFF. In DNA, the CDR3 is TGTGCCAGCAGTCCTTCGCAAACTAATGAAAAACTGTTTTTT.

The sample holds a few counts of this clonotype. This chain links TRBV20-1 with TRBJ1-1, with D unresolved. Trimming took 5 bases from V and 3 from J, leaving 13 bases between them. Germline-derived CDR1 and CDR2 are DFQATT and SNEGSKA (reference sequence). CDR3 length: 13 residues. CDR3 amino acids: CSAYARVDTEAFF. DNA for the CDR3: TGCAGTGCTTACGCTCGGGTGGACACTGAAGCTTTCTTT.

This clonotype was recorded a few times. This chain uses TRBV2 with TRBJ2-5; TRBD1 agrees at 10 bases. In germline, CDR1 is SNHLY, CDR2 FYNNEI. The CDR3 is 15 amino acids. V gave up 6 bases and J gave up 3 bases; unmatched junction bases: 7. DNA for the CDR3: TGTGCCAGCAGCCAAGGAGGGACAGGGGAAGAGACCCAGTACTTC. It codes for CASSQGGTGEETQYF.

This sequence joins TRBV29-1 and TRBJ2-7; TRBD2 might be the D (7 bases). The CDR3 is made up of 11 amino acids. Between the trimmed V and J ends, which lost 6 bases and 3 bases, there was a span of 9 bases. Germline CDR1 reads SQVTM; CDR2 reads ANQGSEA. CDR3 sequence: CSVGGGYEQYF. CDR3 nucleotide sequence: TGCAGCGTGGGAGGGGGCTACGAGCAGTACTTC.

This clonotype came up a few times. The J gene is TRBJ2-2, the V gene TRBV4-3, with a weak D call TRBD1 (5 bases). The CDR3 sequence is 15 residues long. CDR1 LGHNA and CDR2 YSLEER come from the germline V gene. V lost 1 base and J 1 base, leaving 7 bases between the germline ends. The chain's CDR3 is CASSQVQGNTGELFF. The CDR3 bases are TGCGCCAGCAGCCAAGTTCAGGGGAACACCGGGGAGCTGTTTTTT.

CDR3 in amino acids: CAWSGGQGNTEAFF. CDR3 DNA sequence: TGTGCCTGGAGTGGGGGACAGGGGAACACTGAAGCTTTCTTT. The J gene is TRBJ1-1, the V gene TRBV25-1; 9 nucleotides match TRBD1. The V gene end was trimmed by 11 bases and the J gene end by 1 base; junction bases not matched to a gene: 8. There are 14 residues in the CDR3. The V gene's germline CDR1 is MGHDK and CDR2 SYGVNS.

In DNA form, the CDR3 reads TGCAGTGCTAGAGACGTGACTAGCGGGGGCCCCTTGACCCAGTACTTC. Residues: CSARDVTSGGPLTQYF. This chain joins TRBV20-1 and TRBJ2-5, with TRBD2 identical over 12 bases. CDR3 size: 16 residues. The V segment lost 0 bases and the J segment 7 bases; nucleotides outside the gene matches: 9. Germline CDR1 reads DFQATT; CDR2 reads SNEGSKA (reference sequence).

J is TRBJ2-7 and V is TRBV7-2, with D perhaps TRBD2 (5 bases). The CDR3 sequence is 13 residues long. Germline V gene sequence: CDR1 SGHTA, CDR2 FQGNSA. V lost 7 bases, J lost 5 bases, and 15 bases lay in between. This CDR3 is CASNKGRGDEQYF. CDR3 bases: TGTGCCAGCAACAAGGGCCGGGGAGACGAGCAGTACTTC.

CDR3 sequence: CASRLYSTDTQYF. The CDR3 nucleotides read TGTGCCAGCAGGCTTTACAGCACAGATACGCAGTATTTT. The rearrangement joins TRBV7-9 to TRBJ2-3; no reliable D call. The CDR3 is made up of 13 amino acids. From germline, CDR1 is SEHNR and CDR2 FQNEAQ (reference sequence). The V end lost 6 bases, the J end lost 0 bases, and 7 bases lay between the germline ends.

This clonotype occurred a few times. The J gene is TRBJ2-7, the V gene TRBV11-2, with TRBD1 as a possible D gene (6 bases). Between the trimmed V and J ends, which lost 7 bases and 0 bases, there was a span of 16 bases. The CDR3 is made up of 15 amino acids. Germline assignment: CDR1 SGHAT and CDR2 FQNNGV. The CDR3 coding sequence is TGTGCCAGCACCCAGAGCACAGGGAGCTCCTACGAGCAGTACTTC. Translating it yields CASTQSTGSSYEQYF.

Details on this clonotype: In this CDR3 the conserved last residue, phenylalanine or tryptophan, is missing, so a read error is likely. The rearrangement joins TRBV6-4 to TRBJ2-2; D is unresolved. Germline CDR1 is MRHNA and CDR2 is SNTAGT. This CDR3 is built from 14 residues. V was cut by 3 bases and J by 3 bases, with 8 bases left in between. CDR3 protein: CASSDNTDTGELFL. The CDR3 nucleotides read TGTGCCAGCAGTGATAATACGGACACCGGGGAGCTGTTTCTT.

This clonotype turned up a few times. The V call is TRBV7-9, the J call TRBJ2-2; D may correspond to TRBD1 or TRBD2 (5 bases each). Germline V gives CDR1 SEHNR, CDR2 FQNEAQ (reference sequence). The CDR3 has 15 amino acids. V was pared by 3 bases and J by 4 bases, with 12 bases between. CDR3 protein: CASSFEGRGTGELFF. The CDR3 nucleotides are TGTGCCAGCAGCTTCGAGGGGCGAGGCACCGGGGAGCTGTTTTTT.

This clonotype was seen only a few times. CDR3 DNA sequence: TGTGCCAGTAGTACGGGACAGATGAACACTGAAGCTTTCTTT. Translated, it gives CASSTGQMNTEAFF. The chain joins TRBV19 to TRBJ1-1; TRBD1 agrees at 7 bases. The trim removed 4 bases at V and 0 bases at J, leaving 2 bases unmatched. This CDR3 has 14 residues. CDR1 and CDR2 (germline): LNHDA, SQIVND (reference sequence).

Remarks on this clonotype: A read error may account for a junction end that differs from germline. The J gene is TRBJ2-7, the V gene TRBV2; D remains ambiguous. Germline CDR1 is SNHLY and CDR2 is FYNNEI. The CDR3 length is 14 residues. CDR3 in DNA: TGCGCCAGCAGCTTGGGATCGATCTCCTACGAGCAGTACTTC. Protein product: CASSLGSISYEQYF.

This clonotype was counted ten times or more. The V and J genes are TRBV29-1 and TRBJ2-5; D is ambiguous. Germline V gives CDR1 SQVTM, CDR2 ANQGSEA. This CDR3 is 10 amino acids long. The V gene lost 4 bases and the J gene lost 3 bases, with 3 bases spanning the gap. CDR3 DNA sequence: TGCAGCGTTGCCGAAGAGACCCAGTACTTC. Translating it yields CSVAEETQYF.

This clonotype showed up many times. CDR3 region: CASSSTGTGNTIYF. The CDR3 nucleotides are TGTGCCAGCAGCTCGACAGGGACTGGAAACACCATATATTTT. V gene TRBV7-9 combines with J gene TRBJ1-3, with 7 bases lining up with TRBD1. Looked up from germline, CDR1 is SEHNR and CDR2 is FQNEAQ (reference sequence). This CDR3 spans 14 amino acids. The V gene end was trimmed by 4 bases and the J gene end by 2 bases; junction bases not matched to a gene: 2.

V and J are TRBV29-1 and TRBJ2-5; tentatively, D is TRBD1 or TRBD2 (7 bases each). Trimming left V 4 bases short and J 5 bases short, with 14 bases between. The CDR3 is 13 residues long. CDR1 and CDR2 from the germline V gene are SQVTM and ANQGSEA. The CDR3 spells CSVGEGARETQYF. CDR3 DNA sequence: TGCAGCGTTGGGGAGGGGGCCCGGGAGACCCAGTACTTC.

This clonotype occurred many times. The chain recombines TRBV25-1 with TRBJ1-2; D is undetermined. Germline V gives CDR1 MGHDK, CDR2 SYGVNS. This CDR3 contains 13 residues. The V gene lost 6 bases and the J gene lost 4 bases, with 12 bases spanning the gap. The CDR3 DNA reads TGTGCCAGCAGCGAAGTTGGTCGCTATGGCTACACCTTC. This translates into CASSEVGRYGYTF.

This clonotype has ten or more counts. The V call is TRBV9, the J call TRBJ1-2, with D hard to call. The germline V gene encodes CDR1 SGDLS and CDR2 YYNGEE. CDR3 length: 13 amino acids. V shed 0 bases and J shed 3 bases, with 6 bases lying between them. This CDR3 reads CASSVASDYGYTF. In nucleotides, the CDR3 is TGTGCCAGCAGCGTAGCGTCAGACTATGGCTACACCTTC.

V is TRBV19 and J is TRBJ1-5, with 8 bases fitting TRBD1. This CDR3 comprises 18 residues. The trim removed 4 bases at V and 0 bases at J, leaving 11 bases unmatched. Germline V CDR1 and CDR2: LNHDA, SQIVND (reference sequence). CDR3 nucleotides: TGTGCCAGTAGTACAACAGGGGGGTCCCGCTATAGCAATCAGCCCCAGCATTTT. This encodes CASSTTGGSRYSNQPQHF.

This clonotype has only a few counts. The chain links TRBV7-9 to TRBJ2-5; no clear D. The V gene's germline CDR1 is SEHNR and CDR2 FQNEAQ (reference sequence). The CDR3 is made up of 14 amino acids. Trimming left V 4 bases short and J 9 bases short, with 18 bases between. The CDR3 coding sequence is TGTGCCAGCAGCTCCACCGCGGTCCGGGCGTCCCAGTACTTC. This gives the protein CASSSTAVRASQYF.

Regarding this clonotype: The junction does not match germline at one end; this may be a read error. The CDR3 DNA reads as TGCGCCAGCAGCCCTTCGCGAGGCATCGGGGACAACACTGAAGCTTTCTTT. This codes for CASSPSRGIGDNTEAFF. The chain joins TRBV7-9 to TRBJ1-1, with D tentatively TRBD1 (5 bases). From germline, CDR1 is SEHNR and CDR2 FQNEAQ (reference sequence). There are 17 residues in the CDR3.